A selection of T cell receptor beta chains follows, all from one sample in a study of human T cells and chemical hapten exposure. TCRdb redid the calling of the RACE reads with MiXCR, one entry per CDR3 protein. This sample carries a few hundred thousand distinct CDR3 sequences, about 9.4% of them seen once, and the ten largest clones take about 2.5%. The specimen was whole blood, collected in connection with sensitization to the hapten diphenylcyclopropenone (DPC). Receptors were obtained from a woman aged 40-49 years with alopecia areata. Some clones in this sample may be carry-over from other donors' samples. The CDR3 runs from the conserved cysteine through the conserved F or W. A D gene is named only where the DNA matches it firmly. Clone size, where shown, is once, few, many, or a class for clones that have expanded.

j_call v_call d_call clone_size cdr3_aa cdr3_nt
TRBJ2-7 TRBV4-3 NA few CASSQEAGPYEQYF TGCGCCAGCAGCCAAGAGGCAGGGCCCTACGAGCAGTACTTC
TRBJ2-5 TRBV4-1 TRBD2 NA CASSQGLAQETQYF TGCGCCAGCAGCCAAGGACTAGCCCAAGAGACCCAGTACTTC
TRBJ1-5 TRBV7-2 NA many CASSRDGFNQPQHF TGTGCCAGCAGCAGAGACGGATTCAATCAGCCCCAGCATTTT
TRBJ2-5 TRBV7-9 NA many CASSLAGSRETQYF TGTGCCAGCAGCTTAGCCGGGAGTCGCGAGACCCAGTACTTC
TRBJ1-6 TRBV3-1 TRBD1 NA CASSPYRGYNSPLHF TGTGCCAGCAGCCCTTACAGGGGTTATAATTCACCCCTCCACTTT
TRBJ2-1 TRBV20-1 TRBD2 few CSARDNGHQTGTSGVNEQFF TGCAGTGCTAGAGACAATGGTCACCAGACGGGGACTAGCGGGGTCAATGAGCAGTTCTTC
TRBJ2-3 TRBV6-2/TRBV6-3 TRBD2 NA CASRRSREGPNTQYF TGTGCCAGCCGCCGGAGTCGGGAGGGCCCGAATACGCAGTATTTT
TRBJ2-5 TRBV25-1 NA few CASSVESGLSTQYF TGTGCCAGCAGTGTAGAGAGCGGGTTGTCGACCCAGTACTTC
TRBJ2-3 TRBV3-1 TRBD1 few CASSRTGGDTQYF TGTGCCAGCAGCCGGACAGGGGGAGATACGCAGTATTTT
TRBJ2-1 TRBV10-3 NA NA CAISESNSYNEQFF TGTGCCATCAGTGAGTCTAACAGTTACAATGAGCAGTTCTTC
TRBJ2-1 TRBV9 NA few CASSVVSAPSYNEQFF TGTGCCAGCAGCGTAGTCAGCGCCCCCTCCTACAATGAGCAGTTCTTC
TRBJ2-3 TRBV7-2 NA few CASSLATEYSAQYF TGTGCCAGCAGCTTAGCCACTGAATATTCGGCGCAGTATTTT
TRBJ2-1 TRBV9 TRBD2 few CASSTRLAGRYNEQFF TGTGCCAGCAGCACCCGACTAGCGGGACGTTACAATGAGCAGTTCTTC
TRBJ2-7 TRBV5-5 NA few CASSLDLGTKEYF TGTGCCAGCAGCTTGGATTTGGGTACCAAGGAGTACTTC
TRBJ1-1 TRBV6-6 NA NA CASSYLVTEAFF TGTGCCAGCAGTTACCTGGTCACTGAAGCTTTCTTT
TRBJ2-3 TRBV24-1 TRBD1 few CATSDFGGPGGTQYF TGTGCCACCAGTGATTTTGGAGGCCCAGGGGGTACGCAGTATTTT
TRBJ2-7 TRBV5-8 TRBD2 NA CASSLVASGNYEQYF TGTGCCAGCAGCTTGGTGGCCAGCGGGAACTACGAGCAGTACTTC
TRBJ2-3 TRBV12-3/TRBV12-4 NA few CASSSGAFGDTQYF TGTGCCAGCAGTTCGGGGGCGTTCGGAGATACGCAGTATTTT